This T cell receptor (beta chain) came from a study of graft-versus-host responses after intestinal transplantation. Looking at the study overall: Multivisceral, liver-intestinal, or isolated intestinal grafts went to recipients. Recipients across the board were started on anti-thymocyte globulin induction, then kept on tacrolimus and steroids for two to four years.

This clone was picked up one time. Antigen unknown. Libraries were prepared by immunoSEQ multiplex PCR; TCRdb keeps only in-frame clonotypes and omits some of them. In the table there are approximately 130,000 clones, about 92% of which are singletons. The germline V gene encodes CDR1 SGHNT and CDR2 YENEEA. This CDR3 is 14 amino acids long. Trimming took 1 base from V and 8 from J, leaving 9 bases between them. The study, taken as a whole, reports: Detection of GvH clones occurred in recipient marrow, and some had their first appearance in ileum or blood.

This material consisted of unstimulated CD4+ T cells sorted from spleen or lymph node cells, taken before intestinal transplant. This TCR came from a human donor who received an intestinal transplant. The J gene is TRBJ1-6, the V gene TRBV11-3; unclear D gene. The CDR3 DNA is TGTGCCAGCAGCTTAGGGTCATCCTATTCACCCCTCCACTTT. Amino acids: CASSLGSSYSPLHF.